This T cell receptor beta chain is from a study of cytomegalovirus exposure and HLA in healthy donors. Study outcomes and limitations: 16,951 TCR beta sequences were associated with HLA alleles at 0.05 false discovery rate in a later analysis. The majority of TCR sequences were rare, yet some public TCRs appeared in many donors. With high specificity and sensitivity, the classifier reportedly diagnosed cytomegalovirus status. Later analysis suggested links between common viral pathogens and several top significant clusters.

PCR primers comprised 60 Vbeta and 13 Jbeta primers. Sequenced by immunoSEQ multiplex PCR; TCRdb stores in-frame clones only, minus some. Of approximately 61,000 clones listed, about four fifths were seen once; the top ten hold 51%. The CDR3 covers 15 residues. CDR1 and CDR2 (germline): MDHEN, SYDVKM. The V end lost 5 bases, the J end lost 8 bases, and 18 bases lay between the germline ends. Details on this clone: Its matching antigen is unknown.

The receptor was isolated from a man between 50 and 59 years old in good health and CMV-seropositive. Sequencing was carried out using PBMCs. This chain uses TRBV28 with TRBJ1-4; D possibly corresponds to TRBD1 (6 bases). CDR3 nucleotides: TGTGCCAGCAGTCCCGTACAGGGAAGAGGGGAAAAACTGTTTTTT. Protein product: CASSPVQGRGEKLFF. The full variable domain, in which reference TRBV28 and TRBJ1-4 provide the parts outside the CDR3, is DVKVTQSSRYLVKRTGEKVFLECVQDMDHENMFWYRQDPGLGLRLIYFSYDVKMKEKGDIPEGYSVSREKKERFSLILESASTNQTSMYLCASSPVQGRGEKLFFGSGTQLSVL.